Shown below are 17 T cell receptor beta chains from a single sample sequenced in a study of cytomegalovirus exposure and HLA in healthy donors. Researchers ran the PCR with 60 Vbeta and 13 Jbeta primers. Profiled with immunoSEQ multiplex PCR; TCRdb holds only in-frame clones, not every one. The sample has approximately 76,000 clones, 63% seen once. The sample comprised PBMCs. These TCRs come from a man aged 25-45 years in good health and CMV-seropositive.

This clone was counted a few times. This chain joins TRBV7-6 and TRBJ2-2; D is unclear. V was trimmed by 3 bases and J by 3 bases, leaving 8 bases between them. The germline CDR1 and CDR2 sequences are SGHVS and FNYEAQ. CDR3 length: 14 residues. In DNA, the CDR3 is TGTGCCAGCAGCTTCTCAGGATACACCGGGGAGCTGTTTTTT. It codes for CASSFSGYTGELFF. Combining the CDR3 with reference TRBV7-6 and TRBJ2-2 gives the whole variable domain GAGVSQSPRYKVTKRGQDVALRCDPISGHVSLYWYRQALGQGPEFLTYFNYEAQQDKSGLPNDRFSAERPEGSISTLTIQRTEQRDSAMYRCASSFSGYTGELFFGEGSRLTVL.

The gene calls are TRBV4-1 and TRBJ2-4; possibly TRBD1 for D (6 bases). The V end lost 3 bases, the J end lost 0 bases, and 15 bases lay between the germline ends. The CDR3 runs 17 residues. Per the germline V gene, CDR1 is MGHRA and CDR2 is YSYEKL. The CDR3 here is CASSQDTGLVAKNIQYF. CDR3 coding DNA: TGCGCCAGCAGCCAGGATACAGGGTTGGTAGCCAAAAACATTCAGTACTTC.

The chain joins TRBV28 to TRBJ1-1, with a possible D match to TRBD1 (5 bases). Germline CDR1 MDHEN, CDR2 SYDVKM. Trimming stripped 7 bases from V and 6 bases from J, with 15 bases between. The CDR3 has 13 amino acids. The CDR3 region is CASTIDRSPEAFF. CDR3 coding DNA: TGTGCCAGCACTATTGACAGAAGCCCTGAAGCTTTCTTT.

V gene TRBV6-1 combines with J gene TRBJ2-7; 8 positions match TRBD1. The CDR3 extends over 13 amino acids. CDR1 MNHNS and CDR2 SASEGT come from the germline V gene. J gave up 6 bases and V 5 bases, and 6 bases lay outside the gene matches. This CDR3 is CASSRAGGSEQYF. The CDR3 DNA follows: TGTGCCAGCAGTCGGGCAGGGGGCAGCGAGCAGTACTTC.

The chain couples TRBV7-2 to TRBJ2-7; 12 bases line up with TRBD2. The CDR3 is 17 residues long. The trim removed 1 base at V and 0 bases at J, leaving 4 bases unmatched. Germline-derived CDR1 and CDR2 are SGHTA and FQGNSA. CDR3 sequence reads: CASSLVASGRASYEQYF. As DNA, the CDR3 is TGTGCCAGCAGCTTAGTGGCTAGCGGGAGGGCCTCCTACGAGCAGTACTTC.

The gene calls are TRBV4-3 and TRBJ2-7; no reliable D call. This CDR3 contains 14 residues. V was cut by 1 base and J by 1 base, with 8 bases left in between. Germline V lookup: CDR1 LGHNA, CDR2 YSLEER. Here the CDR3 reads CASSQARSSYEQYF. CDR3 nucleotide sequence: TGCGCCAGCAGCCAAGCCCGGTCGTCCTACGAGCAGTACTTC.

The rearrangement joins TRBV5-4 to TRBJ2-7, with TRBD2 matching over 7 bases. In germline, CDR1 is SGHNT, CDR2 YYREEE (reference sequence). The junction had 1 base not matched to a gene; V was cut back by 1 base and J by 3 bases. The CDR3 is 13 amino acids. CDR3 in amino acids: CASSLRDYYEQYF. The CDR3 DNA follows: TGTGCCAGCAGCTTGAGGGACTACTACGAGCAGTACTTC.

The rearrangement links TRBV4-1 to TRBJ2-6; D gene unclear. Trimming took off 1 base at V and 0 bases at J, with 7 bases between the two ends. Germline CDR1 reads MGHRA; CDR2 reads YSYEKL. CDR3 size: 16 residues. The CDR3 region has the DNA TGCGCCAGCAGCCAAGCCGGCGGCTCTGGGGCCAACGTCCTGACTTTC. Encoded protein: CASSQAGGSGANVLTF.

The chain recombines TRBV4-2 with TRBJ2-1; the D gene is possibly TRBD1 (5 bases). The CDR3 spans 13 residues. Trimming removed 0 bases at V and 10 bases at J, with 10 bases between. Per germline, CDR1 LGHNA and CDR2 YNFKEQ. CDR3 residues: CASSQDRAKEQFF. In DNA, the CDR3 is TGTGCCAGCAGCCAAGACAGGGCCAAGGAGCAGTTCTTC.

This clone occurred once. CDR3 protein: CASGLRGGFEKLFF. CDR3 nucleotide sequence: TGTGCTAGTGGTTTGAGAGGGGGCTTTGAAAAACTGTTTTTT. This chain links TRBV12-5 with TRBJ1-4; 7 positions match TRBD1. Trimming at V came to 2 bases and at J to 7 bases, leaving 4 bases not matched to a gene. Germline V CDR1 and CDR2: LGHNT, FRNRAP. This CDR3 is built from 14 residues.

The CDR3 is CASSVSGTSKDGYTF. In nucleotides, the CDR3 is TGTGCCAGCAGCGTATCCGGGACATCCAAAGATGGCTACACCTTC. V usage is TRBV9 and J usage is TRBJ1-2; D possibly corresponds to TRBD1 (6 bases). The germline V gene encodes CDR1 SGDLS and CDR2 YYNGEE. Deletions cut 1 base from V and 6 bases from J, with 16 bases between. The CDR3 contains 15 residues.

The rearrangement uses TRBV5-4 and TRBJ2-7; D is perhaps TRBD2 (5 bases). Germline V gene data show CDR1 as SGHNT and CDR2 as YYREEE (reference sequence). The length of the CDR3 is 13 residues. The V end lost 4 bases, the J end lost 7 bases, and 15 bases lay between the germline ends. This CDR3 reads CASSPPGMGEQYF. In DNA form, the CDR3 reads TGTGCCAGCAGCCCTCCGGGGATGGGGGAGCAGTACTTC.

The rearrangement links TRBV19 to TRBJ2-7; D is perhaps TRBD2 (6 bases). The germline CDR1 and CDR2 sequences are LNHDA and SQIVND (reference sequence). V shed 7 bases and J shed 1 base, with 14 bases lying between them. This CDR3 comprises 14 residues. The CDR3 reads CASKAVGGSYEQYF. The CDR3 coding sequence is TGTGCCAGTAAGGCAGTCGGAGGGTCCTACGAGCAGTACTTC. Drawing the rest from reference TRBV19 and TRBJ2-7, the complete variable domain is DGGITQSPKYLFRKEGQNVTLSCEQNLNHDAMYWYRQDPGQGLRLIYYSQIVNDFQKGDIAEGYSVSREKKESFPLTVTSAQKNPTAFYLCASKAVGGSYEQYFGPGTRLTVT.

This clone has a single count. The chain's CDR3 is CASTLGAGLMATQYF. CDR3 nucleotide sequence: TGTGCCAGCACTCTGGGGGCGGGCTTGATGGCTACGCAGTATTTT. The rearrangement joins TRBV6-5 to TRBJ2-3; possible D gene TRBD1, 6 bases. Germline-derived CDR1 and CDR2 are MNHEY and SVGAGI. The ends were cut back, 7 bases at V and 8 bases at J, with 22 bases in the middle. The length of the CDR3 is 15 residues.

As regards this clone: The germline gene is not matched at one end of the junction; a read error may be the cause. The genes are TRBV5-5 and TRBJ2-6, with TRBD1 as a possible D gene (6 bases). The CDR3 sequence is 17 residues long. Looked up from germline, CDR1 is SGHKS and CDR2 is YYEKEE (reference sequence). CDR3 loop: CASIGGPHAPGSNVLTF. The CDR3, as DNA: TGTGCCAGCATTGGGGGCCCTCACGCGCCTGGGTCCAACGTCCTGACTTTC.

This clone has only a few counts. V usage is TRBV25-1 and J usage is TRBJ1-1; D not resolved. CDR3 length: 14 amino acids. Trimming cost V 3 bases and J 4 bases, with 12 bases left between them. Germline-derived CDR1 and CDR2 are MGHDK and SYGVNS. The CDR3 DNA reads TGTGCCAGCAGTGATGCTGGGGAGGCCACTGAAGCTTTCTTT. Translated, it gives CASSDAGEATEAFF. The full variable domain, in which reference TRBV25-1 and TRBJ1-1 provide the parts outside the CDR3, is EADIYQTPRYLVIGTGKKITLECSQTMGHDKMYWYQQDPGMELHLIHYSYGVNSTEKGDLSSESTVSRIRTEHFPLTLESARPSHTSQYLCASSDAGEATEAFFGQGTRLTVV.

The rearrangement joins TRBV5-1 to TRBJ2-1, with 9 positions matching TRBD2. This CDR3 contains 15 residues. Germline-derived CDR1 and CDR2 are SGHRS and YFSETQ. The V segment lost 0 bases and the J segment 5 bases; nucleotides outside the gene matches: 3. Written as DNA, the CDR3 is TGCGCCAGCAGCTTGGAGCGGGAGGTTCACAATGAGCAGTTCTTC. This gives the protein CASSLEREVHNEQFF.